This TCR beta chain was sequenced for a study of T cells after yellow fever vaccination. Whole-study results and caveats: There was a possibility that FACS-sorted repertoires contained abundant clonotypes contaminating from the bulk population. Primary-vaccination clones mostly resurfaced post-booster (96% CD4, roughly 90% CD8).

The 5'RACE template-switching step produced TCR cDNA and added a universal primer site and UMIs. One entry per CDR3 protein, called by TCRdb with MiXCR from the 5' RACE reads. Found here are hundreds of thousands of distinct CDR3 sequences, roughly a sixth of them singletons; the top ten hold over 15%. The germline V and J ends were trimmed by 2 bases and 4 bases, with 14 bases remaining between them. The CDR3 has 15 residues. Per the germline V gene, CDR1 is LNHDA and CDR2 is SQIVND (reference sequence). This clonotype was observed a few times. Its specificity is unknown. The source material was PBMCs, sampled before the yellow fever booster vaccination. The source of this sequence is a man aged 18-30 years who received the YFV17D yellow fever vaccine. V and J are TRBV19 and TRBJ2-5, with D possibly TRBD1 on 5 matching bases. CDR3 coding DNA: TGTGCCAGTAGTATACGAGAGTCCCAGGGAGAGACCCAGTACTTC. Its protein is CASSIRESQGETQYF.